This T cell receptor (beta chain) stems from a study of cytomegalovirus exposure and HLA in healthy donors (dated by TCRdb to about 2017). General notes on the study: According to an earlier analysis of 550 to 750 of the donors, about 190 million T cells yielded approximately 120 million unique TCR beta sequences and around 280 Gb of sequence data. Roughly 310 gigabases of sequencing data and approximately 80 million unique TCR sequences were included in an early release covering about 700 HLA-typed donors. The genetic ancestry cluster associated with self-reported Caucasian donors included around 76% of the 398 genotyped donors. The study aimed to test whether signatures of past pathogen exposure could be identified by cataloging public T cell receptors. The T cell repertoires of some 700 subjects were profiled by immunosequencing and related to cytomegalovirus serostatus. Along with the roughly 710-subject first cohort, a separate validation cohort of over a hundred different subjects was used. The study combined high-throughput TCR immunosequencing, statistical association of individual TCRs with disease status, and machine learning to predict cytomegalovirus infection status. In a later analysis, previously published TCR beta repertoires from 550 to 700 donors were re-analyzed and high-resolution HLA genotyping was added so that TCR occurrence patterns could be studied. Rather than drawing on any new phenotypic data, the later analysis identified candidate immune exposures from TCR beta sequences and the way those sequences occurred across donors. An earlier analysis of about 620 of the donors applied high-throughput TCR beta sequencing to assess whether each TCR beta V gene segment acted as functional or pseudogenic. Alongside the repertoire data, information on donor age, sex, ethnicity and CMV serostatus was compiled. In a later genetic analysis, genome-wide SNP genotypes for about three fifths of the roughly 670 donors were used, and that subset was treated as a discovery cohort. All discovery cohort repertoires had been generated on a single sequencing platform. Class I and class II HLA loci were covered by the typing at four-digit resolution. Typing coverage differed by locus: A, B, C, DRB1 and DQB1 were typed in roughly 629-640 donors, DQA1 in 522, DPA1 in roughly 590, and DPB1 in just under 490. Roughly five DR-DQ haplotypes were treated as single units for association and clustering because of strong linkage in the cohort. Among roughly 400 genotyped donors of the cohort, an average of around 250,000 unique TCR beta nucleotide sequences was sequenced per donor, of which approximately 18% were non-productive. Study-wide findings and limitations: A cluster of highly shared sequence variants was judged likely to represent a technical artifact of the sequencing pipeline. When HLA alleles, especially DR and DQ, strongly co-occurred, attributing TCR associations to individual alleles was difficult. Several of the top co-occurrence clusters appeared to be linked to parvovirus B19, influenza, CMV and Epstein-Barr virus, according to a later analysis. A later genetic analysis associated a missense DCLRE1C variant with V-gene and J-gene trimming of TCR beta chains, and an independent cohort replicated the association. A further reported finding was that TCR beta sequences accurately predicted the HLA-A and HLA-B alleles for most subjects in the first cohort. For the cohort, immune exposure information was limited to CMV serostatus. Correlated functional status among segregating V segments might be attributable to linkage disequilibrium, but an unknown experimental factor could not be ruled out. According to the authors, the approach could potentially be generalized to other disease states and immunological phenotypes. Specific HLA alleles were associated with some 15,000 TCR beta sequences at a false discovery rate of 0.05 in a later analysis. The presence/absence analyses assumed that sequencing depth was roughly uniform across donors, and that assumption may not be true. Broadly in line with IMGT annotations, most TCR beta V segments showed up in productive rearrangements about 87% or about 30% of the time in an earlier analysis of several hundred of the donors. The classifier was reported to diagnose cytomegalovirus status with high specificity and sensitivity in both the original and validation cohorts. In a later analysis, HLA-associated TCR beta chains were found to be more clonally expanded and to have lower generation probabilities than equally common non-associated chains. In a later genetic analysis, fewer N-insertions in productive TCRs were reported among donors in an Asian-associated ancestry cluster than the roughly 700-donor mean. This cohort had only TCR beta chains sequenced, and the lack of alpha or paired-chain data limited which features could be detected. In vitro tests confirmed that a few of the cytomegalovirus-associated TCR beta chains recognize cytomegalovirus antigens. In the study, around 160 TCR beta chains were listed as associated with cytomegalovirus. Because counts were too low, about 15 rarely observed V segments, including chromosome 9 orphons, were left out of the earlier analysis of some 640 of the donors. Because some donors lacked HLA typing at each locus, the association tests relied only on the typed subset. In a later analysis, TCR association rates were found to vary across HLA loci, with the most associated TCRs seen for DRB1 alleles and the fewest for HLA-C alleles. Most CMV-associated TCR beta chains appeared to be HLA-restricted in a later analysis, and the HLA associations seemed to be driven largely by CMV exposure. While some public TCRs were present in many individuals, most TCR sequences turned up only very rarely across donors.

Concerning this clone itself: The antigen it binds to is not known. One base away there is no much larger clone; base qualities are not given.

Library method: the immunoSEQ multiplex PCR assay. For the multiplex PCR, a mixture combining 60 forward primers for TCR Vbeta segments and 13 reverse primers for TCR Jbeta segments was used. A multiplex PCR assay on genomic DNA amplified the CDR3 region of rearranged TCR beta genes. The Illumina HiSeq System was used to sequence the amplified TCR beta libraries as 87-base-pair reads. Per the source publication's procedure: In a later analysis, about 80 million unique TCR beta chains were counted across the 650 to 700 repertoires, and roughly 10 million of these chains were shared by at least two donors. Raw reads were error-corrected and collapsed into unique sequences with a nearest-neighbor algorithm that merged closely related sequences to remove PCR and sequencing errors. To assign V, D and J gene segments, CDR3 sequences were aligned to IMGT reference sequences. For a sequence to be retained, at least a six-nucleotide match to both a V gene segment and a J gene segment was required. Rearrangements were classified as productive when the CDR3 lacked stop codons and remained in frame with V and J, and all other rearrangements were classified as non-productive. CDR3 was defined according to IMGT convention as the region running from the second conserved V-encoded cysteine to the conserved J-encoded phenylalanine. The earlier analysis of roughly 590 of the donors excluded any sequence lacking an unambiguous match to a single V gene segment. An earlier analysis of under 750 of the donors called V segments functional above 56.7% productive rearrangements and segregating when the between-donor standard deviation exceeded 5%. A statistical classification framework was built for diagnosing cytomegalovirus status from the catalog of TCR beta chain sequences. A later analysis assigned V and J genes by comparing TCR nucleotide sequences with IMGT/GENE-DB human TR gene sequences. A later analysis assigned CDR3 sequences and most-parsimonious VDJ recombination scenarios with the TCRdist pipeline. In a later analysis, each TCR beta chain was defined by its CDR3 amino acid sequence together with its V-gene family, and reads lacking a unique V-gene family were excluded. A later analysis removed 450 to 600 highly shared, low-generation-probability nucleotide sequences to deal with suspected cross-contamination and a sequencing artifact. A later analysis calculated a clonal expansion index for each public chain from normalized within-repertoire ranks of inferred template counts. A later analysis computed generation probabilities with a VDJ recombination model fitted to out-of-frame rearrangements, and checked the results against IGoR. In a later analysis, hypergeometric tests were used to score TCR-TCR, TCR-HLA and TCR-CMV co-occurrence, with a repertoire-size bias correction applied to TCR pairs. False discovery rates were estimated in a later analysis by permuting HLA or CMV assignments 20 times. In a later analysis, co-occurring TCRs were grouped using DBSCAN, with TCRdist sequence similarity added in when clustering inside HLA-allele-positive subsets. Co-occurrence clustering excluded repertoires with fewer than 30,000 or more than 120,000 public chains, plus five with anomalous nucleotide sharing. TCRdb re-hosts the immuneACCESS table, in-frame sequences only. Its copies lack some clones; in the studies checked, an unresolved V gene accounts for under half of them, and the cause for the rest is not known. That table supplies the V and J calls and clone size; D and trimming were determined from the DNA. This sample holds about 130,000 clones; 15% to 20% were observed only once. About 3% of the sample comes from the top ten.

The cohort consisted of fewer than 700 healthy bone marrow donors. All cohort members were sampled while nominally healthy, although unrecorded immune exposures were likely present. The donor was CMV seropositive and was included in the group of 250 to 350 seropositive cohort members. Every donor gave a peripheral blood sample, and the peripheral blood mononuclear cells from that sample were used for TCR beta sequencing. Genomic DNA extraction from the blood cell samples was performed with the Qiagen DNeasy Blood Extraction Kit. The receptor comes from a female donor in good health and CMV-seropositive. Sequencing input: PBMCs.

The DNA reads as follows: TGTGCCAGCAGTGAGAACGCAGGGCGCTATGGCTACACCTTC. This encodes CASSENAGRYGYTF. The chain is made from TRBV2 and TRBJ1-2, with a weak D call of TRBD1 (5 bases match). Reading from cysteine to phenylalanine, the CDR3 counts 14 amino acids. Only CDR3 DNA is held: 42 bases, read in frame from base 1. For CDR1 and CDR2, the germline V gene lists SNHLY and FYNNEI. V is pared back by 3 bases and J by 4 bases, with 12 bases lying between the germline termini.